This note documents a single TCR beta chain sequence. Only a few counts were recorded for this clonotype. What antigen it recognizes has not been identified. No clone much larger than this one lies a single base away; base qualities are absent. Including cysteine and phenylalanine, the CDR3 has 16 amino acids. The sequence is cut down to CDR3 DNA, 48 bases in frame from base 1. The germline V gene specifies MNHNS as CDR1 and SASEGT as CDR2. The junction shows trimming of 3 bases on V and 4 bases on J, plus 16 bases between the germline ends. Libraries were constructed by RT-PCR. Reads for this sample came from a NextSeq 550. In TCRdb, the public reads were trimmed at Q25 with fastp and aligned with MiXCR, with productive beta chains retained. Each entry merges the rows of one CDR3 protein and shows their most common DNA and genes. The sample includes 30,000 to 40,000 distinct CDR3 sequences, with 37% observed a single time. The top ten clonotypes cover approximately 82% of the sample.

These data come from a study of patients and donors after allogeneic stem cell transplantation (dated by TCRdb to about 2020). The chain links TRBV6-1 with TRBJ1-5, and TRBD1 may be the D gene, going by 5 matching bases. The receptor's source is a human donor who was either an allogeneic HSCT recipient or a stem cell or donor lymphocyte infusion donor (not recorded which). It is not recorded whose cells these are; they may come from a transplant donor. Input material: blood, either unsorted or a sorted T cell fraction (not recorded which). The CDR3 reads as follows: CASSDPKRGVNQPQHF. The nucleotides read TGTGCCAGCAGTGATCCGAAGAGGGGAGTTAATCAGCCCCAGCATTTT.